These T cell receptor beta chains were read from a single sample in a study of T-cell memory formation after mild COVID-19. MiXCR, run by TCRdb on the 5' RACE reads, gives a single entry per CDR3 protein. The sample yields some 120,000 distinct CDR3 sequences, about 6% seen once. Sequencing was carried out using PBMCs or a T cell subset sorted from them (not recorded which). The receptors originated from an adult woman who had mild COVID-19 (a few samples of this study predate the infection). Cell type and time point are not known. Both conserved end residues are part of each CDR3. A D gene is named only where the DNA matches it firmly. Only part of the rows carry a size: once, few, many, or a class if the clone is expanded.

d_call	cdr3_length	v_call	clone_size	j_call	cdr3_aa	cdr3_nt
TRBD2	14	TRBV3-1	-	TRBJ2-7	CASSPREGMNEQYF	TGTGCCAGCAGCCCTCGGGAGGGGATGAACGAGCAGTACTTC
TRBD1	15	TRBV4-3	-	TRBJ2-5	CASSQAPGTGRAQYF	TGCGCCAGCAGCCAAGCCCCGGGGACAGGGAGGGCCCAGTACTTC
TRBD2	18	TRBV3-1	few	TRBJ2-3	CASSHDNPGLARTDTQYF	TGTGCCAGCAGCCATGATAACCCTGGACTAGCGAGAACAGATACGCAGTATTTT
-	16	TRBV5-5	few	TRBJ1-1	CASSLGPRVKDTEAFF	TGTGCCAGCAGCTTGGGGCCCCGGGTTAAAGACACTGAAGCTTTCTTT
-	15	TRBV5-6	-	TRBJ1-1	CASSLEPAGWTEAFF	TGTGCCAGCAGCTTGGAACCGGCGGGGTGGACTGAAGCTTTCTTT
TRBD1	14	TRBV9	many	TRBJ2-7	CASSRRQGAYEQYF	TGTGCCAGCAGCAGAAGACAGGGGGCTTACGAGCAGTACTTC
TRBD1	15	TRBV7-3	many	TRBJ1-1	CASSLKGQGNTEAFF	TGTGCCAGCAGCTTAAAGGGACAGGGGAACACTGAAGCTTTCTTT
-	17	TRBV28	-	TRBJ2-3	CASSSSLGAGATDTQYF	TGTGCCAGCAGTTCTTCCTTGGGTGCGGGGGCCACAGATACGCAGTATTTT
-	14	TRBV20-1	few	TRBJ2-5	CSARETGAYGTQYF	TGCAGTGCTAGAGAAACGGGGGCGTACGGGACCCAGTACTTC
-	13	TRBV20-1	few	TRBJ1-1	CSAEGHVNTEAFF	TGCAGTGCTGAGGGACACGTGAACACTGAAGCTTTCTTT
-	15	TRBV6-6	-	TRBJ2-7	CASSRDLLGSYEQYF	TGTGCCAGCAGTAGGGACCTACTTGGATCCTACGAGCAGTACTTC
-	15	TRBV2	few	TRBJ1-4	CASKTQGATNEKLFF	TGTGCCAGCAAAACACAGGGTGCAACTAATGAAAAACTGTTTTTT
TRBD1	15	TRBV5-1	-	TRBJ2-7	CASSRGQDRGYEQYF	TGCGCCAGCAGCCGCGGCCAGGACAGGGGGTACGAGCAGTACTTC
TRBD1	16	TRBV6-5	-	TRBJ1-4	CASSYNLGQGGEKLFF	TGTGCCAGCAGTTACAATTTGGGACAGGGAGGTGAAAAACTGTTTTTT
TRBD2	17	TRBV7-2	-	TRBJ2-7	CASSLGSRGGSSYEQYF	TGTGCCAGCAGCTTAGGCTCGCGGGGCGGGAGTTCGTACGAGCAGTACTTC
-	15	TRBV7-2	-	TRBJ2-3	CASSLVAGQADTQYF	TGTGCCAGCAGCTTAGTGGCGGGACAAGCAGATACGCAGTATTTT
-	14	TRBV10-3	-	TRBJ1-2	CAISGEGETMGYTF	TGTGCCATCAGTGGAGAGGGGGAGACAATGGGCTACACCTTC
-	17	TRBV18	few	TRBJ2-5	CASSPGISLQPQETQYF	TGTGCCAGCTCACCAGGAATCTCGTTACAGCCTCAAGAGACCCAGTACTTC
-	15	TRBV7-2	few	TRBJ1-1	CASSLRGSQNTEAFF	TGTGCCAGCAGCTTACGCGGGTCCCAGAACACTGAAGCTTTCTTT
TRBD2	16	TRBV24-1	many	TRBJ2-1	CATSDWSGGQVNEQFF	TGTGCCACCAGTGACTGGAGCGGGGGGCAAGTCAATGAGCAGTTCTTC
-	15	TRBV6-5	many	TRBJ1-2	CASRPLLRALKGYTF	TGTGCCAGCAGACCCCTCCTCAGGGCATTGAAAGGCTACACCTTC
-	15	TRBV3-1	many	TRBJ2-1	CASSQAVQLRNEQFF	TGTGCCAGCAGCCAAGCGGTGCAACTAAGGAATGAGCAGTTCTTC
-	14	TRBV20-1	many	TRBJ2-5	CSARDLAFSETQYF	TGCAGTGCTAGGGACCTAGCGTTTAGTGAGACCCAGTACTTC
-	12	TRBV6-6	many	TRBJ2-3	CASSYRGDTQYF	TGTGCCAGCAGTTATAGGGGGGATACGCAGTATTTT
-	13	TRBV29-1	-	TRBJ2-3	CSVGWQRADTQYF	TGCAGCGTTGGGTGGCAGCGCGCAGATACGCAGTATTTT
-	15	TRBV5-6	few	TRBJ1-2	CASSLSRVFFHGYTF	TGTGCCAGCAGCTTGAGCAGGGTCTTCTTCCATGGCTACACCTTC
TRBD2	15	TRBV29-1	few	TRBJ2-7	CSVQDTSGSRHEQYF	TGCAGCGTGCAAGACACTAGCGGGAGTCGCCACGAGCAGTACTTC
-	14	TRBV7-2	-	TRBJ2-5	CASSLGAVSETQYF	TGTGCCAGCAGCTTAGGAGCGGTCTCGGAGACCCAGTACTTC
-	14	TRBV12-3/TRBV12-4	-	TRBJ1-1	CASSARGKGAEAFF	TGTGCCAGCAGCGCCCGGGGAAAAGGCGCTGAAGCTTTCTTT
TRBD2	16	TRBV4-1	-	TRBJ2-7	CASSPVLAGGIYEQYF	TGCGCCAGCAGCCCCGTCCTGGCGGGGGGGATCTACGAGCAGTACTTC
-	16	TRBV5-1	few	TRBJ2-1	CASRRIGRGRLVEQFF	TGCGCCAGCAGGCGGATTGGTCGGGGGCGTCTCGTAGAGCAGTTCTTC
TRBD1	14	TRBV12-3/TRBV12-4	-	TRBJ1-1	CASSLDRAGTEAFF	TGTGCCAGCAGTTTGGACAGGGCGGGAACTGAAGCTTTCTTT
-	14	TRBV7-3	many	TRBJ1-1	CASSQRGGRTEAFF	TGTGCCAGCAGCCAAAGAGGGGGGAGGACTGAAGCTTTCTTT
TRBD2	16	TRBV9	-	TRBJ2-3	CASSVEPGLPTDTQYF	TGTGCCAGCAGCGTAGAACCGGGACTACCCACAGATACGCAGTATTTT
-	13	TRBV18	-	TRBJ1-1	CASSPPPPWGAFF	TGTGCCAGCTCACCACCCCCACCTTGGGGAGCTTTCTTT
-	16	TRBV6-2/TRBV6-3	-	TRBJ2-5	CASSYSENRIKKTQYF	TGTGCCAGCAGTTACTCCGAGAACAGGATTAAGAAGACCCAGTACTTC
TRBD1	16	TRBV5-5	-	TRBJ1-6	CASSLYSRGTGSPLHF	TGTGCCAGCAGCCTATACTCCAGGGGGACTGGTTCACCCCTCCACTTT
-	17	TRBV20-1	few	TRBJ2-6	CSARKPGWGLGANVLTF	TGCAGTGCTAGAAAACCCGGATGGGGTCTGGGGGCCAACGTCCTGACTTTC
TRBD2	16	TRBV7-2	many	TRBJ2-1	CASSLFGLAGGNEQFF	TGTGCCAGCAGCTTATTTGGACTAGCGGGAGGCAATGAGCAGTTCTTC
-	14	TRBV9	many	TRBJ2-7	CASSVVGGFDEQYF	TGTGCCAGCAGCGTAGTGGGGGGCTTCGACGAGCAGTACTTC
-	16	TRBV20-1	-	TRBJ2-3	CSARTARAFSTDTQYF	TGCAGTGCTAGGACAGCCCGTGCCTTTAGCACAGATACGCAGTATTTT
TRBD1	15	TRBV7-9	-	TRBJ1-4	CASSPDRVLSEKLFF	TGTGCCAGCAGCCCCGACAGGGTCTTGAGTGAAAAACTGTTTTTT
-	14	TRBV23-1	once	TRBJ2-7	CAGRTPQVLIEQYF	TGCGCCGGCCGAACTCCACAGGTCCTGATCGAGCAGTACTTC
-	13	TRBV2	-	TRBJ1-1	CASSKQPNTEAFF	TGTGCCAGCAGCAAACAGCCGAACACTGAAGCTTTCTTT
-	12	TRBV6-2/TRBV6-3	many	TRBJ2-7	CATGKSSYEQYF	TGCGCAACAGGGAAAAGCTCCTACGAGCAGTACTTC
-	14	TRBV6-2/TRBV6-3	few	TRBJ2-7	CASSYSRRADEQYF	TGTGCCAGCAGTTACTCGAGAAGGGCCGACGAGCAGTACTTC